The rows below give T cell receptor beta chains drawn from one sample of a study of neoadjuvant nivolumab and ipilimumab in lung cancer. TCRdb's copy holds only in-frame clones and misses some; the assay was immunoSEQ multiplex PCR. The repertoire holds about 7,000 clones, 75% to 90% seen once, with 4.5% to 5.5% in the top ten. The sample consisted of tumor tissue, taken after neoadjuvant nivolumab, alone or with ipilimumab, at or shortly before surgery. These receptors were taken from an adult with non-small cell lung cancer. The conserved cysteine and the conserved F or W are not part of the CDR3 here. Size tells how often a clone was seen (once, few, many) or the class of an expanded clone, and some rows leave it out.

v_call	j_call	clone_size	cdr3_aa
TRBV18	TRBJ2-7	NA	ASSPSGRNYEQY
TRBV18	TRBJ1-6	NA	ASSPRGGDNSPLH
TRBV29-1	TRBJ2-7	once	SSLTGVKQY
TRBV2	TRBJ2-1	NA	ASSGLRDYNEQF
TRBV28	TRBJ1-2	NA	ASSSIAGTGAIGYT
TRBV6-5	TRBJ1-1	NA	ASSRFTGNTEAF
TRBV29-1	TRBJ2-1	NA	SAIARGTYNEQF
TRBV25-1	TRBJ1-5	few	ASSETGSNQPQH
TRBV5-8	TRBJ1-2	NA	ASSPLNAYGYT
TRBV19	TRBJ2-7	NA	ASSSPGGVYEQY
TRBV7-8	TRBJ2-7	NA	ASSLGRLRSYEQY
TRBV14	TRBJ1-6	NA	ASSQVAPGPNNSPLH
TRBV28	TRBJ1-1	NA	ASRPGHPSTEAF
TRBV7-9	TRBJ1-1	NA	ASSPQLNTEAF
TRBV5-1	TRBJ2-1	NA	ASSLGALASYRLEQF
TRBV27	TRBJ1-2	NA	ASGPDASNGYT
TRBV2	TRBJ2-1	once	ASSGTGLGEQF